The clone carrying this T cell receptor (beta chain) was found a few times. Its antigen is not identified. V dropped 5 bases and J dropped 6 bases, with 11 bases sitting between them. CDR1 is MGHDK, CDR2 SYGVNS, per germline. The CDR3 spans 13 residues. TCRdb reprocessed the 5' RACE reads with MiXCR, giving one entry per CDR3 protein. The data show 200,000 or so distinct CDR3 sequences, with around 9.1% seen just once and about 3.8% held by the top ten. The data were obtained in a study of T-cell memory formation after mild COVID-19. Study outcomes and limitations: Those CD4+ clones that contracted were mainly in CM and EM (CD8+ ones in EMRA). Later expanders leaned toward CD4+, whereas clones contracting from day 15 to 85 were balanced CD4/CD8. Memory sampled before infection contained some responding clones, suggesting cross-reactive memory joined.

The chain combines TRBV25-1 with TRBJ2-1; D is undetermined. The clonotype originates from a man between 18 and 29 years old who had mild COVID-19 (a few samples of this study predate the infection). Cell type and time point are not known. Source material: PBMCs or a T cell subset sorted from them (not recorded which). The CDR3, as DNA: TGTGCCAGCAGTCAAAAGTCCACCAATGAGCAGTTCTTC. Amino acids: CASSQKSTNEQFF.